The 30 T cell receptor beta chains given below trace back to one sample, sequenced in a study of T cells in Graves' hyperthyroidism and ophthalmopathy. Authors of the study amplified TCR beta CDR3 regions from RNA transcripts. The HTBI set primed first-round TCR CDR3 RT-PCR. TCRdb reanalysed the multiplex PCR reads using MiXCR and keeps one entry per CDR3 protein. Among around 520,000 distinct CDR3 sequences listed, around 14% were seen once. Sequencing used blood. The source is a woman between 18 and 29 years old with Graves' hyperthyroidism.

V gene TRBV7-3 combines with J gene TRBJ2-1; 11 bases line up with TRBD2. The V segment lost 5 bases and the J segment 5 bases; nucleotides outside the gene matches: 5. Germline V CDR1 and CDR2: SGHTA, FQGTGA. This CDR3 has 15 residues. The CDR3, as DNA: TGTGCCAGCAGCCATCCGGGACTAGCGGACAATGAGCAGTTCTTC. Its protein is CASSHPGLADNEQFF.

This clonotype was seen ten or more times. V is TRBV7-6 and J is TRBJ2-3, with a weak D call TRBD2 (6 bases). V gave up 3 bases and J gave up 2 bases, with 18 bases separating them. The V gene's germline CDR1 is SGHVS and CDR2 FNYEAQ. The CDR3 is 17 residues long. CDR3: CASSFAHPGLYTDTQYF. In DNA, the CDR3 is TGTGCCAGCAGCTTTGCCCACCCGGGACTGTACACAGATACGCAGTATTTT.

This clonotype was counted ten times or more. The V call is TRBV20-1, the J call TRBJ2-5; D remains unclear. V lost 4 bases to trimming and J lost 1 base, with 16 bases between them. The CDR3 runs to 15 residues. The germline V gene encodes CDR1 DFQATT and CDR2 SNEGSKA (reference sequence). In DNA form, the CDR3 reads TGCAGTGCTATAACTCCGGGTTACCTCCAAGAGACCCAGTACTTC. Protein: CSAITPGYLQETQYF.

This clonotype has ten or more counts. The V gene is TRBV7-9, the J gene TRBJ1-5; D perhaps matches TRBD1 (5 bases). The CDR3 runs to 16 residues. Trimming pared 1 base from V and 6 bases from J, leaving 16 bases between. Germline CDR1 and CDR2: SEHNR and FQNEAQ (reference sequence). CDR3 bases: TGTGCCAGCAGCTTAGGGGGGACTCAGGCGGGTCAGCCCCAGCATTTT. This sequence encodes CASSLGGTQAGQPQHF.

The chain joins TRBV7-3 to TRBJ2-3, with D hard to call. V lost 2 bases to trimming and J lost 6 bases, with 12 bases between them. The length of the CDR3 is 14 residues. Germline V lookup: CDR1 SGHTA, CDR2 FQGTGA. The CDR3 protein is CASSLGVASDTQYF. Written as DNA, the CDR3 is TGTGCCAGCAGCTTAGGGGTAGCTTCGGATACGCAGTATTTT. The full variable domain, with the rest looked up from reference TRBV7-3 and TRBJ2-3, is GAGVSQTPSNKVTEKGKYVELRCDPISGHTALYWYRQSLGQGPEFLIYFQGTGAADDSGLPNDRFFAVRPEGSVSTLKIQRTERGDSAVYLCASSLGVASDTQYFGPGTRLTVL.

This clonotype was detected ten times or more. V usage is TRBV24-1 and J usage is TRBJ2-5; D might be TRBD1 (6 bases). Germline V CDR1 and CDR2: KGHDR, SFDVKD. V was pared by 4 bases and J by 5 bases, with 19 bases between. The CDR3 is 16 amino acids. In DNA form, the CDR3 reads TGTGCCACCAGTGACCCCACGGGACACCACCGGGAGACCCAGTACTTC. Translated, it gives CATSDPTGHHRETQYF.

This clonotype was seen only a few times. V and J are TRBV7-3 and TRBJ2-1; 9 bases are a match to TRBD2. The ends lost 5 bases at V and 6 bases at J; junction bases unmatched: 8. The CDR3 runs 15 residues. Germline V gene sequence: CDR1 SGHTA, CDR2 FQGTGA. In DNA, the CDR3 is TGTGCCAGCAGCCCGCCGTCTAGCGGGACCAATGAGCAGTTCTTC. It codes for CASSPPSSGTNEQFF.

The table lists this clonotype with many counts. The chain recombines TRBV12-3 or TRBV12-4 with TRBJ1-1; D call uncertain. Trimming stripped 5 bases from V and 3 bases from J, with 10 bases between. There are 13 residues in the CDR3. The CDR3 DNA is TGTGCCAGCAGTCTCGGACCAGACACTGAAGCTTTCTTT. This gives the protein CASSLGPDTEAFF.

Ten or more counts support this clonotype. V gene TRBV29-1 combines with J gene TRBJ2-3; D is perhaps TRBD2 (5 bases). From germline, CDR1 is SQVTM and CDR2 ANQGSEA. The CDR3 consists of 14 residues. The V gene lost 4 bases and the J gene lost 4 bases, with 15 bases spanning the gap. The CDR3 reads CSVGLAPAPDTQYF. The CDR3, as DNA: TGCAGCGTTGGTCTAGCCCCGGCCCCAGATACGCAGTATTTT.

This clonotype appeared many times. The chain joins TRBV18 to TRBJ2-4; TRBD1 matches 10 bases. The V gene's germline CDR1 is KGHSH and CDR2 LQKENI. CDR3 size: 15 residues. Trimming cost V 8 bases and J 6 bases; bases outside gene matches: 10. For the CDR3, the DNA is TGTGCCAGCATCCGGGACAGGGGCGATGGAAACATTCAGTACTTC. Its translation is CASIRDRGDGNIQYF.

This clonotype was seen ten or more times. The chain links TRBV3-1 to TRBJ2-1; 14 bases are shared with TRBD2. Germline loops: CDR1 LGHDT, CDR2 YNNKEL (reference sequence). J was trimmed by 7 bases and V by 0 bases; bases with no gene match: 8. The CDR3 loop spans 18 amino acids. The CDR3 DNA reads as TGTGCCAGCAGCCAAGATATGGGGACTAGCGGGAGAGGGAATGAGCAGTTCTTC. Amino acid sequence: CASSQDMGTSGRGNEQFF.

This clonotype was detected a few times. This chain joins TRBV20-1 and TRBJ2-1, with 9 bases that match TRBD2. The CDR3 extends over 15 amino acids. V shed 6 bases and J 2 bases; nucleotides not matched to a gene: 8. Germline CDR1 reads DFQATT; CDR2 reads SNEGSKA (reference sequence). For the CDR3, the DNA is TGCAGTGCGGAGCATAGCGGGGGAACCTACAATGAGCAGTTCTTC. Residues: CSAEHSGGTYNEQFF.

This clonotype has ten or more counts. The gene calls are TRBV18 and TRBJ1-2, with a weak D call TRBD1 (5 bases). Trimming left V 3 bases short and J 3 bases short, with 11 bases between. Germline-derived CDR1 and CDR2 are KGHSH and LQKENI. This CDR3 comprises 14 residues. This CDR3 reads CASSPQTGYYGYTF. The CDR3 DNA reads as TGTGCCAGCTCACCTCAAACAGGTTACTATGGCTACACCTTC.

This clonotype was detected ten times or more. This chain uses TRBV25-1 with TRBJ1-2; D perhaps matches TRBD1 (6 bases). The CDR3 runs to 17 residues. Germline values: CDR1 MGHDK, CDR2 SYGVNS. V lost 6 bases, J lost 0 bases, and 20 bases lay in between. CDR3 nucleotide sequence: TGTGCCAGCAGCCCCCCTCCGGGGACAAAAACTAACTATGGCTACACCTTC. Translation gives CASSPPPGTKTNYGYTF.

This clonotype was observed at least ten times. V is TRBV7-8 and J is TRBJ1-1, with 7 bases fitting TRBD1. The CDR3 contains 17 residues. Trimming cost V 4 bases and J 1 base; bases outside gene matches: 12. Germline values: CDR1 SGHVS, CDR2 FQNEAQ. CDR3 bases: TGTGCCAGCAGCTCTAGACTACAGGGGCGCGAGAACACTGAAGCTTTCTTT. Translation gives CASSSRLQGRENTEAFF.

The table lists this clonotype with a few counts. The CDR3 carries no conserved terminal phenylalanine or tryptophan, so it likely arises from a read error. The CDR3 reads CASSQAGVASEQFV. The CDR3 DNA is TGTGCCAGCAGTCAAGCGGGAGTAGCTAGTGAGCAGTTCGTC. The chain links TRBV11-2 to TRBJ2-1, with TRBD2 identical over 8 bases. This CDR3 has 14 amino acids. The trim removed 6 bases at V and 9 bases at J, leaving 10 bases unmatched. The V gene's germline CDR1 is SGHAT and CDR2 FQNNGV.

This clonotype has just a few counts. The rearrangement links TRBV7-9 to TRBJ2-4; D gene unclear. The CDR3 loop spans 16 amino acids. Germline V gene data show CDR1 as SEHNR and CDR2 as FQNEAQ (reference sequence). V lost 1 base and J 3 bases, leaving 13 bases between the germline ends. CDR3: CASSLVAGGVKNIQYF. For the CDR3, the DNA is TGTGCCAGCAGCTTAGTAGCCGGTGGGGTCAAAAACATTCAGTACTTC.

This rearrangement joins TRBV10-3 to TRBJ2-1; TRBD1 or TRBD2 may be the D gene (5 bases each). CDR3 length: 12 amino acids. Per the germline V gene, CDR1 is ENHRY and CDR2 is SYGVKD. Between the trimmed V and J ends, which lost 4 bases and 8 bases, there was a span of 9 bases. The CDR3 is CAISVGPHEQFF. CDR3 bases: TGTGCCATCAGTGTGGGACCCCATGAGCAGTTCTTC.

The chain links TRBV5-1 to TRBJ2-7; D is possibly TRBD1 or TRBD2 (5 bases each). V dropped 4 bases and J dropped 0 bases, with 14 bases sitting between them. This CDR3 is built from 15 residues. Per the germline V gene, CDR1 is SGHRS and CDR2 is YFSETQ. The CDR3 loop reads CASSAGTGLSYEQYF. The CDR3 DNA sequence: TGCGCCAGCAGCGCCGGGACCGGACTCTCCTACGAGCAGTACTTC.

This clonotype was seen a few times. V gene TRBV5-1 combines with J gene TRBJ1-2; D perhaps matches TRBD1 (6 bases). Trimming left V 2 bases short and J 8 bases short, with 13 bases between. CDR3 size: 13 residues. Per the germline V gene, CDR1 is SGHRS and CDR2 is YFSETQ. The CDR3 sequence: CASSLQGSKGYTF. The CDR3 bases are TGCGCCAGCAGCTTACAGGGTTCGAAGGGCTACACCTTC. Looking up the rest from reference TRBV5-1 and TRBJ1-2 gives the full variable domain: KAGVTQTPRYLIKTRGQQVTLSCSPISGHRSVSWYQQTPGQGLQFLFEYFSETQRNKGNFPGRFSGRQFSNSRSEMNVSTLELGDSALYLCASSLQGSKGYTFGSGTRLTVV.

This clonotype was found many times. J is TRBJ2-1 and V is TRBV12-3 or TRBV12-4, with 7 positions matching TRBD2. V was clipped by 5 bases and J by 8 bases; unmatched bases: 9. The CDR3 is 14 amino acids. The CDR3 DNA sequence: TGTGCCAGCAGTACCAGACTAGCTTCGGATGAGCAGTTCTTC. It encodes CASSTRLASDEQFF.

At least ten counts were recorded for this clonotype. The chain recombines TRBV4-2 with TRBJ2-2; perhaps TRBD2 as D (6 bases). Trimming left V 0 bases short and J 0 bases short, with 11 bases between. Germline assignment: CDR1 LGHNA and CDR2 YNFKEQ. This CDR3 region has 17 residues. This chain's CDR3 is CASSQEGGLANTGELFF. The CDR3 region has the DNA TGTGCCAGCAGCCAAGAAGGAGGGTTGGCGAACACCGGGGAGCTGTTTTTT.

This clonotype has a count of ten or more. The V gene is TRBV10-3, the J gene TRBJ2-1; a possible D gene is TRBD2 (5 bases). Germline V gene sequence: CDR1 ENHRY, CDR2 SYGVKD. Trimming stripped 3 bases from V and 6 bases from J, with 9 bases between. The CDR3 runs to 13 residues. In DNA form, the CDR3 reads TGTGCCATCAGTGAACTAGGGTTCAATGAGCAGTTCTTC. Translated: CAISELGFNEQFF.

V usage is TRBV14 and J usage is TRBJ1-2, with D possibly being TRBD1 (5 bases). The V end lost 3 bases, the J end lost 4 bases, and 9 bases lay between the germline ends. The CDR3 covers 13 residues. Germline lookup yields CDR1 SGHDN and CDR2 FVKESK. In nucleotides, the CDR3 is TGTGCCAGCAGCCAGCCGGGGCTCTATGGCTACACCTTC. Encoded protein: CASSQPGLYGYTF. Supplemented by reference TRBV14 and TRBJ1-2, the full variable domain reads EAGVTQFPSHSVIEKGQTVTLRCDPISGHDNLYWYRRVMGKEIKFLLHFVKESKQDESGMPNNRFLAERTGGTYSTLKVQPAELEDSGVYFCASSQPGLYGYTFGSGTRLTVV.

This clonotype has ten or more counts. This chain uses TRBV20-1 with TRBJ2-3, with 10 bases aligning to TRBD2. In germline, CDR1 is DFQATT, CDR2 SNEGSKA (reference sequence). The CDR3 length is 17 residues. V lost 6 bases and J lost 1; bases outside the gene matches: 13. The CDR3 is CSAIGSSGSFGTDTQYF. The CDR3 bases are TGCAGTGCCATAGGGTCTAGCGGGAGTTTCGGCACAGATACGCAGTATTTT.

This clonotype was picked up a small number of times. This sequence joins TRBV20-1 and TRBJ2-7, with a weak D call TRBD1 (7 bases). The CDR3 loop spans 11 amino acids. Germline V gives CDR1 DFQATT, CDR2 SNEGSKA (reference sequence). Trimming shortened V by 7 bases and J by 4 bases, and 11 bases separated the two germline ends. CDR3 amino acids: CSVADRYEQYV. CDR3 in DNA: TGCAGTGTAGCGGACAGGTACGAGCAGTACGTC.

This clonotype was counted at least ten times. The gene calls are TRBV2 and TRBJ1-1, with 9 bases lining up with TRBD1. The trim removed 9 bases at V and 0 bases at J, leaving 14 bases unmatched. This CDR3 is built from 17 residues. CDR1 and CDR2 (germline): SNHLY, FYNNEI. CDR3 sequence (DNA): TGTGCCAGAAAGTCCGGGACAGGGCCCGACATGAACACTGAAGCTTTCTTT. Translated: CARKSGTGPDMNTEAFF.

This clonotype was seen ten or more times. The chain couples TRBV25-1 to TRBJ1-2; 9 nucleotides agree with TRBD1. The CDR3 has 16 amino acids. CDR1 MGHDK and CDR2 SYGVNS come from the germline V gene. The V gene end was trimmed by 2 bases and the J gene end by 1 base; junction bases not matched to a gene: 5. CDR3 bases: TGTGCCAGCAGTGAACCTGACAGGGGGAATAACTATGGCTACACCTTC. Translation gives CASSEPDRGNNYGYTF.

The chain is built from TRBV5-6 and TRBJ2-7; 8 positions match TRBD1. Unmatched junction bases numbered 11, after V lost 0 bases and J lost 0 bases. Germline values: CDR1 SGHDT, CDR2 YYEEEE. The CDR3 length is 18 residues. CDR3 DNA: TGTGCCAGCAGCTTGGCTTGGGATCGGGACAGGAGCTCCTACGAGCAGTACGTC. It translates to CASSLAWDRDRSSYEQYV.

Here the CDR3 reads CSVPRTGQDYGYTF. CDR3 in DNA: TGCAGCGTACCTCGGACAGGACAGGACTATGGCTACACCTTC. V is TRBV29-1 and J is TRBJ1-2, with TRBD1 matching over 7 bases. The CDR3 runs to 14 residues. Unmatched junction bases numbered 10, after V lost 6 bases and J lost 3 bases. Germline loops: CDR1 SQVTM, CDR2 ANQGSEA.